This T cell receptor (beta chain) appears in the sequencing data of a study of CD8+CD57+ T cells in acquired aplastic anemia. Before being chosen for sequencing, patients had shown CD8+CD57+ cell expansion by flow cytometry. Using genomic DNA as the template, TCR beta VDJ and CDR3 profiling was carried out. TCRdb re-analysed the reads in MiXCR, keeping a single row per CDR3 protein. The data hold some 150,000 distinct CDR3 sequences, with 45% to 55% observed a single time. Per germline, CDR1 ENHRY and CDR2 SYGVKD. Trimming removed 6 bases from V and 8 bases from J; junction bases left unmatched: 7. The CDR3 is 13 residues long.

The receptor's source is a human donor with aplastic anemia. Sequenced sample: sorted CD4+, CD8+, or CD8+CD57+ T cells (not recorded which) from PBMCs. The chain recombines TRBV10-3 with TRBJ2-1; 7 positions agree with TRBD2. CDR3 sequence (DNA): TGTGCCATCAGGGATAGCGGGCGGGATGAGCAGTTCTTC. Protein sequence: CAIRDSGRDEQFF.